This T cell receptor (beta chain) was identified in a study of T cells in Graves' hyperthyroidism and ophthalmopathy. This clonotype showed up just a few times. TCR beta CDR3 sequences were amplified from RNA transcripts. A set of HTBI primers served as the primers for a first-round RT-PCR of the TCR CDR3. TCRdb passed the multiplex PCR reads through MiXCR, listing each CDR3 protein once. The sample carries around 600,000 distinct CDR3 sequences, 15% to 17% recorded once. Germline CDR1 and CDR2: ENHRY and SYGVKD. CDR3 length: 14 residues. Losses at the gene ends were 10 bases for V and 5 bases for J; bases not matched to a gene: 7.

V and J are TRBV10-3 and TRBJ2-1; 11 bases are a match to TRBD2. The sequenced sample was blood. This receptor was identified in a woman under 40 with Graves' hyperthyroidism. CDR3 residues: CATFGLAGNNEQFF. The DNA for the CDR3 is TGTGCCACCTTCGGACTAGCGGGCAACAATGAGCAGTTCTTC.